This TCR beta chain was sequenced in a study of T cells in Graves' hyperthyroidism and ophthalmopathy. Amplification of TCR beta CDR3 regions was performed using RNA transcripts as template. HTBI primers were the set used in a first-round RT-PCR of the TCR CDR3. TCRdb re-analysed the multiplex PCR reads in MiXCR, keeping a single row per CDR3 protein. The sample consists of under 400,000 distinct CDR3 sequences, 15% to 17% of them appearing once. Trimming removed 6 bases at V and 3 bases at J, with 12 bases between. Germline lookup yields CDR1 SEHNR and CDR2 FQNEAQ (reference sequence). This CDR3 is 13 amino acids long. In its sample, this clonotype was seen many times. Its antigen is unknown. Overall study findings and caveats: Most clonotypes that expanded in the thyroid above 0.001 also showed up in blood.

V usage is TRBV7-9 and J usage is TRBJ2-7; a possible D gene is TRBD1 (6 bases). This TCR was sampled from a woman younger than 35 with Graves' hyperthyroidism that later progressed to Graves' ophthalmopathy. The sequenced material came from blood. The DNA of the CDR3 is TGTGCCAGCAGGCCGGGACAAGGCTACGAGCAGTACTTC. This encodes CASRPGQGYEQYF.